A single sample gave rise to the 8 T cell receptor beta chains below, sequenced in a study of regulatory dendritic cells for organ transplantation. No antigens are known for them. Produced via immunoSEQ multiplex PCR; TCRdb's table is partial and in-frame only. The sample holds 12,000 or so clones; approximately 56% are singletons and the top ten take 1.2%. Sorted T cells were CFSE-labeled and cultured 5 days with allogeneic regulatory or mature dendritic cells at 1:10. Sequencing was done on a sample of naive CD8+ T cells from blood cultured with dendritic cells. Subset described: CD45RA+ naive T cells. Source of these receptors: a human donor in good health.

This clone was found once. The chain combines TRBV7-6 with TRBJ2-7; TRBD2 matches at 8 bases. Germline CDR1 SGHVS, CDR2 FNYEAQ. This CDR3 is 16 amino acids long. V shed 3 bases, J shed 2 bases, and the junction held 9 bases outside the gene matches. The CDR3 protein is CASSLGSGGPTYEQYF. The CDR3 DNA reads TGTGCCAGCAGCTTGGGGAGCGGGGGTCCAACCTACGAGCAGTACTTC.

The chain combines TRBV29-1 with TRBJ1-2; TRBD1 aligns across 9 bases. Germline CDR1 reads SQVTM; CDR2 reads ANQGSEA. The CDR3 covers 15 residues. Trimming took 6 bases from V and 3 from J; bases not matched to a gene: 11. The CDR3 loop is CSVSPGTGKHYGYTF. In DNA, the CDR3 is TGCAGCGTGAGTCCTGGGACAGGGAAACACTATGGCTACACCTTC.

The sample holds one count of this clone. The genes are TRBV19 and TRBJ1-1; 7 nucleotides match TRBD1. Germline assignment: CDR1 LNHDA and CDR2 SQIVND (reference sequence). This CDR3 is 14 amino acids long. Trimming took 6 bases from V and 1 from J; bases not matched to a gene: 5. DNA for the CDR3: TGTGCCAGTAGGCTGACAGGGCAGAACACTGAAGCTTTCTTT. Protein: CASRLTGQNTEAFF.

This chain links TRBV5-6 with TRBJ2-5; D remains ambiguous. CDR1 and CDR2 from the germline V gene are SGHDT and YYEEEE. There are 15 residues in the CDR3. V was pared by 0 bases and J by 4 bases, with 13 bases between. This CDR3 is CASSLAGAVGETQYF. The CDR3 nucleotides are TGTGCCAGCAGCTTGGCCGGTGCGGTGGGAGAGACCCAGTACTTC.

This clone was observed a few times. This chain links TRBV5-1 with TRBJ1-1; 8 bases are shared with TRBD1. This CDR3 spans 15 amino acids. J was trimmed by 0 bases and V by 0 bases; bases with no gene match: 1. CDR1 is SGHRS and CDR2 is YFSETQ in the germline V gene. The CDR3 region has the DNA TGCGCCAGCAGCTTGGGGACAGGGTTGAACACTGAAGCTTTCTTT. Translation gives CASSLGTGLNTEAFF.

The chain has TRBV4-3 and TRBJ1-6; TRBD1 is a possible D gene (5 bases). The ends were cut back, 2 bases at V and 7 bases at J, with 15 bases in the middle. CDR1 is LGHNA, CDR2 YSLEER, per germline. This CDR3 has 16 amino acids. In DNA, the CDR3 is TGCGCCAGCAGCCAATCAGGGCGCCTAGGGAATTCACCCCTCCACTTT. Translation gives CASSQSGRLGNSPLHF.

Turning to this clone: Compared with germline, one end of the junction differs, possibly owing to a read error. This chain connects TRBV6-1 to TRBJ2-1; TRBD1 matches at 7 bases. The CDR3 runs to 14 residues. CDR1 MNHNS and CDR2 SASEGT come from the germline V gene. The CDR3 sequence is CASSENRGIRSLIF. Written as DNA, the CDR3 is TGTGCCAGCAGTGAAAACAGGGGTATCAGGTCCTTGATCTTC.

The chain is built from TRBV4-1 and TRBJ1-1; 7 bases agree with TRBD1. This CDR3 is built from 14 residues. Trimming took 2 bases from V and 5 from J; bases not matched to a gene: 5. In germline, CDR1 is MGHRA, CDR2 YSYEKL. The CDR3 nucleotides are TGCGCCAGCAGCCAAAGGCCAGGGGGAACTGAAGCTTTCTTT. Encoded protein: CASSQRPGGTEAFF.